The 11 T cell receptor beta chains below come from one sample, sequenced in a study of cytomegalovirus exposure and HLA in healthy donors. With 60 Vbeta and 13 Jbeta primers, the PCR was carried out. Profiling relied on immunoSEQ multiplex PCR, and the TCRdb table lists in-frame clones only, not all of them. The data hold more than 95,000 clones, with 80% to 85% observed a single time. Material for sequencing was PBMCs. The source is a woman in her twenties or thirties in good health and CMV-seronegative.

The chain uses TRBV7-3 and TRBJ2-7; D is possibly TRBD2 (6 bases). V lost 6 bases and J 3 bases, leaving 12 bases between the germline ends. This CDR3 has 13 residues. The V gene's germline CDR1 is SGHTA and CDR2 FQGTGA. CDR3 nucleotide sequence: TGTGCCAGCAGTAGCGGCGGGGTCTACGAGCAGTACTTC. This encodes CASSSGGVYEQYF.

The CDR3 DNA is TGTGCCAGCAGTCCGACTACGGCGGGAGTGGAGACCCAGTACTTC. Its translation: CASSPTTAGVETQYF. The V and J genes are TRBV28 and TRBJ2-5; 7 nucleotides align to TRBD2. The germline CDR1 and CDR2 sequences are MDHEN and SYDVKM. V was clipped by 5 bases and J by 5 bases; unmatched bases: 11. The CDR3 runs to 15 residues. Variable domain in full (rest from reference TRBV28 and TRBJ2-5): DVKVTQSSRYLVKRTGEKVFLECVQDMDHENMFWYRQDPGLGLRLIYFSYDVKMKEKGDIPEGYSVSREKKERFSLILESASTNQTSMYLCASSPTTAGVETQYFGPGTRLLVL.

The V call is TRBV5-1, the J call TRBJ2-3, with TRBD2 as a possible D gene (6 bases). Trimming shortened V by 4 bases and J by 0 bases, and 12 bases separated the two germline ends. Germline V CDR1 and CDR2: SGHRS, YFSETQ. This CDR3 contains 15 residues. The CDR3 nucleotides are TGCGCCAGCAGCGATGGACGGGAGAGCACAGATACGCAGTATTTT. Translation gives CASSDGRESTDTQYF.

The V call is TRBV5-6, the J call TRBJ2-7, with 7 bases aligning to TRBD2. The CDR3 is made up of 14 amino acids. The V gene end was trimmed by 9 bases and the J gene end by 2 bases; junction bases not matched to a gene: 11. Germline CDR1 reads SGHDT; CDR2 reads YYEEEE. The CDR3 is CATHRRETPYEQYF. As DNA, the CDR3 is TGTGCCACCCACCGGCGGGAGACCCCCTACGAGCAGTACTTC.

This chain uses TRBV19 with TRBJ2-7; D is possibly TRBD1 (6 bases). CDR3 length equals 15 residues. V was clipped by 5 bases and J by 3 bases, with 17 bases between them. CDR1 is LNHDA, CDR2 SQIVND, per germline (reference sequence). Here the CDR3 DNA reads TGTGCCAGTAGTGACGTAGGCCCCAGGGGCTACGAGCAGTACTTC. It is translated as CASSDVGPRGYEQYF.

Only one count was recorded for this clone. The rearrangement uses TRBV19 and TRBJ2-5; 9 nucleotides line up with TRBD1. The CDR3 loop spans 15 amino acids. The junction had 12 bases not matched to a gene; V was cut back by 7 bases and J by 6 bases. Germline lookup yields CDR1 LNHDA and CDR2 SQIVND (reference sequence). CDR3 region: CASTAGTGGAQTQYF. Written as DNA, the CDR3 is TGTGCCAGTACCGCCGGAACAGGGGGCGCTCAGACCCAGTACTTC.

V gene TRBV2 combines with J gene TRBJ1-2; 10 bases agree with TRBD1. CDR1 is SNHLY, CDR2 FYNNEI, per germline. The CDR3 loop spans 17 amino acids. V trimming: 9 bases; J trimming: 6 bases; junction bases outside the gene matches: 19. The CDR3, as DNA: TGTGCCAGTTCACAGCCGGGACAGGGGAAAACATTCGATGGCTACACCTTC. It is translated as CASSQPGQGKTFDGYTF.

The chain has TRBV5-1 and TRBJ2-7; 13 bases agree with TRBD2. CDR3 length: 16 residues. The germline V gene has CDR1 SGHRS and CDR2 YFSETQ. Unmatched junction bases numbered 6, after V lost 4 bases and J lost 2 bases. CDR3 amino acids: CASSPTGTSGTYEQYF. The CDR3 region has the DNA TGCGCCAGCAGCCCCACCGGGACTAGCGGGACCTACGAGCAGTACTTC.

As regards this clone: Different DNA sequences within this sample yield the same CDR3. The chain combines TRBV5-1 with TRBJ2-7; 11 positions match TRBD2. With 1 base clipped from V and 3 bases from J, the junction kept 0 bases outside the gene matches. The CDR3 totals 14 residues. From germline, CDR1 is SGHRS and CDR2 YFSETQ. CDR3 bases: TGCGCCAGCAGCTTGACTAGCGGGAGCTACGAGCAGTACTTC. Its translation is CASSLTSGSYEQYF.

With regard to this clone: Other DNA sequences in this specimen translate into the identical CDR3. The V gene is TRBV18, the J gene TRBJ2-5; the match to TRBD1 covers 9 bases. J gave up 5 bases and V 5 bases, and 6 bases lay outside the gene matches. Germline CDR1 and CDR2: KGHSH and LQKENI. This CDR3 is 14 amino acids long. CDR3 in amino acids: CASSTTGGQETQYF. The DNA of the CDR3 is TGTGCCAGCTCAACAACAGGGGGCCAGGAGACCCAGTACTTC.

This clone was recorded only once. This chain joins TRBV9 and TRBJ1-1; D is unclear. Germline V gene data show CDR1 as SGDLS and CDR2 as YYNGEE. This CDR3 spans 12 amino acids. The V end lost 0 bases, the J end lost 5 bases, and 5 bases lay between the germline ends. The CDR3: CASSVDSTEAFF. Written as DNA, the CDR3 is TGTGCCAGCAGCGTAGACAGTACTGAAGCTTTCTTT.